Below are 8 T cell receptor beta chains sequenced from a single sample in a study of STAT3 mutations in large granular lymphocyte leukemia. Notes on the study in general: At least one immunodominant TCR beta clonotype appeared in every T-cell large granular lymphocyte leukemia patient.

These receptors lack a known antigen. Measured with immunoSEQ multiplex PCR; TCRdb has only the in-frame clones, and not every one. The sample comprises about 15,000 clones, around nine tenths of which are singletons, and roughly 8.7% rests with the top ten. Sequencing was performed on peripheral blood mononuclear cells. The source is a woman in her forties or fifties with T-cell large granular lymphocyte leukemia. Some clones in this sample may be carry-over from other donors' samples.

The rearrangement links TRBV30 to TRBJ2-4, with 11 positions matching TRBD2. The V gene's germline CDR1 is GTSNPN and CDR2 SVGIG (reference sequence). The CDR3 sequence is 18 residues long. J was trimmed by 1 base and V by 5 bases; bases with no gene match: 13. The CDR3 DNA sequence: TGTGCCTGGGCTTCTAGCGGGAGGCCCCCTTACGCCAAAAACATTCAGTACTTC. This gives the protein CAWASSGRPPYAKNIQYF.

This clone was recorded only once. J is TRBJ1-1 and V is TRBV5-1; D might be TRBD1 (5 bases). Germline V gene sequence: CDR1 SGHRS, CDR2 YFSETQ. CDR3 size: 13 residues. The ends were cut back, 1 base at V and 2 bases at J, with 6 bases in the middle. The CDR3 here is CASSLRGNTEAFF. The CDR3 region has the DNA TGCGCCAGCAGCTTGAGGGGAAACACTGAAGCTTTCTTT.

J is TRBJ1-2 and V is TRBV7-2; D is unresolved. V was cut by 4 bases and J by 8 bases, with 11 bases left in between. The CDR3 extends over 12 amino acids. The germline gives CDR1 SGHTA, CDR2 FQGNSA. The CDR3 region is CASSWPGAGYTF. The DNA for the CDR3 is TGTGCCAGCAGCTGGCCGGGAGCGGGCTACACCTTC.

CDR3 in DNA: TGTGCCAGCTCACCACAAGGAAGGAATGAGCAGTTCTTC. Translating it yields CASSPQGRNEQFF. The chain recombines TRBV18 with TRBJ2-1; no clear D gene. V was clipped by 1 base and J by 7 bases, with 8 bases between them. Germline V lookup: CDR1 KGHSH, CDR2 LQKENI. The CDR3 sequence is 13 residues long.

This rearrangement joins TRBV5-5 to TRBJ2-7; no definite D call. This CDR3 contains 14 residues. Between the trimmed V and J ends, which lost 4 bases and 5 bases, there was a span of 16 bases. Germline CDR1 reads SGHKS; CDR2 reads YYEKEE (reference sequence). The CDR3 sequence is CASSHRSGYHEQYF. CDR3 bases: TGTGCCAGCAGCCACCGTTCCGGGTACCACGAGCAGTACTTC.

A single count supports this clone. The J gene is TRBJ2-3, the V gene TRBV5-6; weak D call: TRBD2 (6 bases). V lost 4 bases and J lost 4, with 16 bases in between. Per the germline V gene, CDR1 is SGHDT and CDR2 is YYEEEE. The CDR3 length is 15 residues. This CDR3 reads CASSPPRGNADTQYF. The CDR3, as DNA: TGTGCCAGCAGCCCTCCGCGCGGGAACGCAGATACGCAGTATTTT.

This chain uses TRBV18 with TRBJ2-7; D may be TRBD2 (5 bases). This CDR3 contains 11 residues. Per the germline V gene, CDR1 is KGHSH and CDR2 is LQKENI. Deletions cut 10 bases from V and 3 bases from J, with 10 bases between. In nucleotides, the CDR3 is TGTGCCACCCGAGGGTACTACGAGCAGTACTTC. It is translated as CATRGYYEQYF.

The J gene is TRBJ1-1, the V gene TRBV28; D not resolved. The CDR3 has 14 amino acids. V was pared by 6 bases and J by 0 bases, with 11 bases between. From germline, CDR1 is MDHEN and CDR2 SYDVKM. The CDR3 region has the DNA TGTGCCAGCAGAACCTTGACGGTGAACACTGAAGCTTTCTTT. Amino acids: CASRTLTVNTEAFF.